This TCR beta chain is drawn from a study of CD8+ T cells in alopecia areata. This CDR3 comprises 12 residues. Per germline, CDR1 GTSNPN and CDR2 SVGIG (reference sequence). The ends were cut back, 0 bases at V and 3 bases at J, with 5 bases in the middle. Once RNA had been extracted, it was reverse transcribed into cDNA to act as the sequencing template. Generated by immunoSEQ multiplex PCR, the TCRdb table keeps only in-frame clones and is missing some. The sample shows around 270,000 clones, nearly 60% of them seen only once. The treatment was: oral pan-JAK inhibitor, 5-10 mg twice daily. This chain joins TRBV30 and TRBJ2-5, with D tentatively TRBD1 (5 bases). The TCR was taken from a human donor with alopecia areata. Specimen: CD4+ T cells sorted from blood, collected at week 24, from a patient treated with tofacitinib. DNA of the CDR3: TGTGCCTGGAGTGTCAGGGAAGAGACCCAGTACTTC. Residues: CAWSVREETQYF.